Listed below are T cell receptor beta chains from one sample, sequenced in a study of blood T cell repertoires in COVID-19. TCRdb keeps only in-frame clones here, not all; method: immunoSEQ multiplex PCR. The sample consists of 330,000 or so clones, more than 90% of them appearing once. Source material: PBMCs or T cells enriched from blood (not recorded which). These receptors came from a young woman who had recovered from COVID-19. CDR3s include the opening cysteine and the closing phenylalanine or tryptophan. D genes are given only for firm matches. The size entry is marked missing in some rows and otherwise reads once, few, many or a size class.

v_call	j_call	d_call	clone_size	cdr3_aa	cdr3_nt
TRBV2	TRBJ1-1	TRBD1	.	CASRTGEDTEAFF	TGTGCCAGCAGAACAGGGGAGGACACTGAAGCTTTCTTT
TRBV6-1	TRBJ1-1	.	.	CASSESGARTEAFF	TGTGCCAGCAGTGAGTCTGGGGCGAGGACTGAAGCTTTCTTT
TRBV27	TRBJ2-2	TRBD1	.	CASSEYGQGRTGELFF	TGTGCCAGCAGTGAATATGGACAGGGGCGGACCGGGGAGCTGTTTTTT
TRBV30	TRBJ2-6	.	.	CAWSPPPGNSGANVLTF	TGTGCCTGGAGTCCCCCCCCCGGGAACTCTGGGGCCAACGTCCTGACTTTC
TRBV7-3	TRBJ1-2	TRBD1	.	CASSLRPGGNYGYTF	TGTGCCAGCAGCTTAAGGCCAGGGGGCAACTATGGCTACACCTTC
TRBV5-1	TRBJ2-1	TRBD2	.	CASRTSGGTYNEQFF	TGCGCCAGCAGGACTAGCGGGGGGACATACAATGAGCAGTTCTTC
TRBV7-8	TRBJ1-5	TRBD1	.	CASSATGASWEPQHF	TGTGCCAGCAGCGCGACAGGGGCATCTTGGGAGCCCCAGCATTTT
TRBV15	TRBJ2-3	.	.	CATSRDGVSTDTQYF	TGTGCCACCAGCAGAGACGGGGTCAGCACAGATACGCAGTATTTT
TRBV11-3	TRBJ2-1	.	.	CASSSRGAGEYNEQFF	TGTGCCAGCAGCTCCCGGGGGGCGGGAGAGTACAATGAGCAGTTCTTC
TRBV5-4	TRBJ2-7	.	once	CASSLSPYSYEQYF	TGTGCCAGCAGCCTTAGTCCCTACTCCTACGAGCAGTACTTC
TRBV5-4	TRBJ2-7	.	.	CASSWGHLYEQYF	TGTGCCAGCAGCTGGGGACATCTATACGAGCAGTACTTC
TRBV19	TRBJ1-3	.	.	CASTWAPGNTIYF	TGTGCCAGTACCTGGGCACCTGGAAACACCATATATTTT
TRBV7-8	TRBJ2-1	.	.	CASSIKASSSYNEQFF	TGTGCCAGCAGCATAAAAGCGTCTAGCTCCTACAATGAGCAGTTCTTC
TRBV15	TRBJ2-1	TRBD2	.	CATSRGSGGATEQFF	TGTGCCACCAGCCGGGGGAGCGGGGGGGCAACTGAGCAGTTCTTC
TRBV27	TRBJ2-1	.	.	CASRGAYNEQFF	TGTGCCAGCAGGGGCGCCTACAATGAGCAGTTCTTC
TRBV29-1	TRBJ2-5	TRBD2	.	CSVGGERGLLQETQYF	TGCAGCGTTGGTGGCGAGCGGGGCCTCCTACAAGAGACCCAGTACTTC
TRBV12-3/TRBV12-4	TRBJ1-2	TRBD1	.	CASSRGQGYGYTF	TGTGCCAGCAGTAGGGGACAGGGGTATGGCTACACCTTC
TRBV6-2/TRBV6-3	TRBJ1-5	TRBD1	few	CASSPIDRGEQPQHF	TGTGCCAGCAGCCCAATCGACAGGGGGGAACAGCCCCAGCATTTT
TRBV7-6	TRBJ1-2	.	.	CASSLRGSGQADYGYTF	TGTGCCAGCAGCTTGAGGGGGTCGGGGCAGGCCGACTATGGCTACACCTTC
TRBV24-1	TRBJ2-1	.	.	CATAGTESSYNEQFF	TGTGCCACGGCGGGGACCGAGAGCTCCTACAATGAGCAGTTCTTC
TRBV27	TRBJ1-5	.	.	CASSPRGNNQPQHF	TGTGCCAGCAGTCCTCGGGGGAACAATCAGCCCCAGCATTTT
TRBV5-1	TRBJ2-3	TRBD2	.	CASKAGGPADTQYF	TGCGCCAGCAAAGCGGGGGGGCCGGCAGATACGCAGTATTTT
TRBV10-3	TRBJ1-3	TRBD1	.	CAISPGGVSGNTIYF	TGTGCCATCAGTCCAGGGGGAGTTTCTGGAAACACCATATATTTT
TRBV14	TRBJ1-1	.	.	CASSQSVEAFF	TGTGCCAGCAGCCAATCCGTGGAAGCTTTCTTT
TRBV2	TRBJ1-2	TRBD1	.	CASGGQGFHGYTF	TGTGCCAGCGGTGGACAGGGCTTTCATGGCTACACCTTC
TRBV12-3/TRBV12-4	TRBJ2-1	TRBD1	.	CASIMTGDNEQFF	TGTGCCAGCATCATGACAGGGGACAATGAGCAGTTCTTC
TRBV11-1	TRBJ1-6	.	.	CASKRQVYNSPLHF	TGTGCCAGCAAAAGACAGGTGTATAATTCACCCCTCCACTTT
TRBV10-3	TRBJ2-1	TRBD2	.	CAISEGTSGRSNEQFF	TGTGCCATCAGTGAGGGGACTAGCGGGAGGTCTAACGAGCAGTTCTTC
TRBV2	TRBJ1-3	.	.	CASRSSQFSGNTIYF	TGTGCCAGCCGTAGCAGCCAATTCTCTGGAAACACCATATATTTT
TRBV12-3/TRBV12-4	TRBJ1-2	TRBD1	.	CASRGTGAGGYTF	TGTGCCAGCAGGGGGACAGGGGCAGGCGGCTACACCTTC
TRBV7-2	TRBJ2-7	TRBD2	.	CASRLAGSYEQYF	TGTGCCAGCAGACTAGCGGGCTCCTACGAGCAGTACTTC
TRBV7-6	TRBJ2-2	.	.	CAVGHLTGELFF	TGTGCCGTTGGACACCTCACCGGGGAGCTGTTTTTT
TRBV7-2	TRBJ1-6	.	.	CASNPWVTGVSPLHF	TGTGCCAGCAATCCCTGGGTCACAGGAGTTTCACCCCTCCACTTT
TRBV29-1	TRBJ1-1	.	.	CSVFPGNTEAFF	TGCAGCGTTTTCCCGGGTAACACTGAAGCTTTCTTT
TRBV21-1	TRBJ1-1	.	.	CASSNQTVGHGTEAFF	.
TRBV5-8	TRBJ1-6	.	.	CASSSRRPNEGYSPLHF	TGTGCCAGCAGCTCTCGGAGGCCGAATGAGGGATATTCACCCCTCCACTTT
TRBV7-9	TRBJ1-5	TRBD1	few	CASSPGTAGQPQHF	TGTGCCAGCAGCCCCGGGACAGCGGGCCAGCCCCAGCATTTT
TRBV2	TRBJ1-5	TRBD1	.	CASSWTGNQPQHF	TGTGCCAGCAGTTGGACAGGGAATCAGCCCCAGCATTTT
TRBV6-2/TRBV6-3	TRBJ2-7	TRBD1	.	CASSPQGADEQYF	TGTGCCAGCAGCCCCCAGGGGGCCGACGAGCAGTACTTC
TRBV3-1/TRBV3-2	TRBJ1-1	TRBD1	.	CASSQEDRETFF	TGTGCCAGCAGCCAAGAAGACAGGGAAACTTTCTTT
TRBV5-1	TRBJ2-3	.	.	CASSQTGFHTDTQYF	TGCGCCAGCAGCCAGACAGGTTTCCACACAGATACGCAGTATTTT
TRBV11-2	TRBJ2-7	TRBD2	.	CASSPSSGSSYEQYF	TGTGCCAGCAGCCCGAGTAGCGGGAGCTCCTACGAGCAGTACTTC
TRBV7-7	TRBJ1-3	.	.	CASSPGTAGNTIYF	TGTGCTAGCAGCCCCGGGACTGCGGGAAACACCATATATTTT
TRBV7-2	TRBJ1-5	.	.	CASSPEGVQPQHF	TGTGCCAGCAGCCCCGAGGGTGTCCAGCCCCAGCATTTT
TRBV7-2	TRBJ2-1	.	.	CASSFLGGNPVYNEQFF	TGTGCCAGCAGCTTCCTCGGCGGGAACCCTGTATACAATGAGCAGTTCTTC
TRBV28	TRBJ2-2	.	.	CASSPGSGGLFF	TGTGCCAGCAGCCCGGGGTCTGGAGGGCTGTTTTTT